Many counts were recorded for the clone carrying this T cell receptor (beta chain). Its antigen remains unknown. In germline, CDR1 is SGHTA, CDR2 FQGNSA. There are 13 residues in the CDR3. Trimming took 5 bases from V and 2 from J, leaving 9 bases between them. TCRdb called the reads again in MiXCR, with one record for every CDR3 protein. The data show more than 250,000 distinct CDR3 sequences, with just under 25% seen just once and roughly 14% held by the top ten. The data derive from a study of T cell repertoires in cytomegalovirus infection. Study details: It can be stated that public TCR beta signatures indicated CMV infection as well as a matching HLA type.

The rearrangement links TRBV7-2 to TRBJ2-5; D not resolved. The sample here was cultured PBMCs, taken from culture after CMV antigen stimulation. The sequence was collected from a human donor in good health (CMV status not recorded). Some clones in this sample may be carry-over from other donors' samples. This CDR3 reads CASSRAGQETQYF. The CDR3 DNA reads TGTGCCAGCAGCCGGGCAGGTCAAGAGACCCAGTACTTC.